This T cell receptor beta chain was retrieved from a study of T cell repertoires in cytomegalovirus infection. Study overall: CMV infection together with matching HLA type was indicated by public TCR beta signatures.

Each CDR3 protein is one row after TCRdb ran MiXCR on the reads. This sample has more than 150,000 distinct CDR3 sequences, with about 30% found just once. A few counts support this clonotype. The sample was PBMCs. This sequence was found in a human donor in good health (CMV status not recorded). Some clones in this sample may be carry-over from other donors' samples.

The chain's CDR3 is CASSLNGGSSYGYTF. The CDR3 DNA reads as TGCGCCAGCAGCTTGAACGGGGGCTCATCCTATGGCTACACCTTC. V gene TRBV5-1 combines with J gene TRBJ1-2; D possibly corresponds to TRBD1 (6 bases). V lost 1 base and J 4 bases, leaving 14 bases between the germline ends. Looked up from germline, CDR1 is SGHRS and CDR2 is YFSETQ. This CDR3 has 15 amino acids.